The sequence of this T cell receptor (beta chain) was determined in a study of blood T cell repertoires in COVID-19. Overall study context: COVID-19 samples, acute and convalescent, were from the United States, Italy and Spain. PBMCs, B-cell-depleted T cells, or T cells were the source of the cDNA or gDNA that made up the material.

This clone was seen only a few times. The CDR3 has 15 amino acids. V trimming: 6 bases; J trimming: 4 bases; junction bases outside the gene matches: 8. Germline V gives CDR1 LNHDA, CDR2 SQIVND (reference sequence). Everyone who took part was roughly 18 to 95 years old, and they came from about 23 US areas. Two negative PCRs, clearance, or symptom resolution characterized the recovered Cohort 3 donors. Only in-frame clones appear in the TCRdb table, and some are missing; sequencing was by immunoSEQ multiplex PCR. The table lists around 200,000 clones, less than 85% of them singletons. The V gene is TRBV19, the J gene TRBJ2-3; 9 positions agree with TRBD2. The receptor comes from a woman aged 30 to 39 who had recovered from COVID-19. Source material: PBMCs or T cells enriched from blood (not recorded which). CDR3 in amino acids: CASRGLATGADTQYF. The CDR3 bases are TGTGCCAGTAGGGGACTAGCAACAGGGGCAGATACGCAGTATTTT.